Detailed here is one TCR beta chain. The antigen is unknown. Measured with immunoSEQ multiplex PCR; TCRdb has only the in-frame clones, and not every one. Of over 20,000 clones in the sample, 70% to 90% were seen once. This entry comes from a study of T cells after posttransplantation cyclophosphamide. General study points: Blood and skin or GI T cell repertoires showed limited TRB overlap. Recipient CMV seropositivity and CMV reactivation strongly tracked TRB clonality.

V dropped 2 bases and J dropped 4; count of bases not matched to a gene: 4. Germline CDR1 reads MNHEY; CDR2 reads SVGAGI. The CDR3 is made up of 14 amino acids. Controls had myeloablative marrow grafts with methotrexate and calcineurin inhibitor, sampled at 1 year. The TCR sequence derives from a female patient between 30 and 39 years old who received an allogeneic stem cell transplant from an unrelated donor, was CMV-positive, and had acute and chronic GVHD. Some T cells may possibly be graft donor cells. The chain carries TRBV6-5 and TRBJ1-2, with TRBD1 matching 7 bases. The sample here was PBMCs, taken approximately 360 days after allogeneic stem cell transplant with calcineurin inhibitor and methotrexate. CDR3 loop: CASSYGQAGYGYTF. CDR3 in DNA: TGTGCCAGCAGTTACGGACAGGCTGGCTATGGCTACACCTTC.